Each of the 26 T cell receptor beta chains below was sequenced from the same sample in a study of CD8 T cells in ankylosing spondylitis. Notes on the study in general: There was a TCR beta motif, made of several highly homologous variants, that appeared characteristic of ankylosing spondylitis blood.

TCRdb recomputed calls from the 5' RACE reads with MiXCR, one row per CDR3 protein. This sample yields more than 600,000 distinct CDR3 sequences, of which around 20% are seen a single time; around a fifth belongs to the top ten. Their target antigens are unknown. What was sequenced was blood, either unsorted or a sorted T cell fraction (not recorded which). These receptors were obtained from a male donor with ankylosing spondylitis.

This chain connects TRBV7-2 to TRBJ1-1; no clear D. CDR3 length equals 14 residues. The V gene's germline CDR1 is SGHTA and CDR2 FQGNSA. V lost 7 bases to trimming and J lost 0 bases, with 12 bases between them. CDR3 DNA: TGTGCCAGCAAGTGGCCCGAAATGAACACTGAAGCTTTCTTT. Its protein product is CASKWPEMNTEAFF.

This chain joins TRBV7-9 and TRBJ2-3; D may be TRBD2 (7 bases). Germline CDR1 and CDR2: SEHNR and FQNEAQ (reference sequence). V was pared by 5 bases and J by 6 bases, with 9 bases between. The CDR3 is 12 amino acids. The CDR3 spells CASSGGADTQYF. The DNA of the CDR3 is TGTGCCAGCAGCGGGGGGGCCGATACGCAGTATTTT.

A few counts support this clonotype. This rearrangement joins TRBV6-2 or TRBV6-3 to TRBJ1-1, with D hard to call. Germline values: CDR1 MNHEY, CDR2 SVGEGT. This CDR3 has 20 residues. The germline V and J ends were trimmed by 0 bases and 0 bases, with 23 bases remaining between them. The CDR3 loop is CASSYSSPGPTASVNTEAFF. In DNA form, the CDR3 reads TGTGCCAGCAGTTACTCCTCCCCTGGACCCACGGCATCCGTGAACACTGAAGCTTTCTTT.

Only a few counts were recorded for this clonotype. J is TRBJ1-6 and V is TRBV4-1, with 7 bases that match TRBD1. This CDR3 is 15 amino acids long. Germline lookup yields CDR1 MGHRA and CDR2 YSYEKL. After removal of 0 bases from V and 11 bases from J, the junction contained 7 bases not matched to a gene. CDR3: CASSQDWGQTTPLHF. Here the CDR3 DNA reads TGCGCCAGCAGCCAAGATTGGGGACAGACTACACCCCTCCACTTT.

A remark on this clonotype: A much larger clonotype is one base distant, so this may be a read error. The rearrangement joins TRBV3-1 to TRBJ2-1; possible D gene TRBD1, 6 bases. The CDR3 is 14 amino acids. Germline lookup yields CDR1 LGHDT and CDR2 YNNKEL (reference sequence). CDR3 sequence: CDSSQDLDRKKEFF. The DNA of the CDR3 is TGTGACAGCAGCCAAGATCTCGACAGGAAAAAGGAGTTCTTC.

This clonotype has more than one count but fewer than ten. A read error may produce the germline difference seen at one junction end. The chain links TRBV5-8 to TRBJ2-1, with D unclear. CDR1 and CDR2 from the germline V gene are SGHTS and YDEGEE. The CDR3 is made up of 12 amino acids. The CDR3 DNA follows: TGTGCCAGCAGCCCTACGGAGTGGACGAGACTCTTC. Translated, it gives CASSPTEWTRLF.

This clonotype was found a few times. The chain is built from TRBV28 and TRBJ2-7; a weak D match, TRBD1 (6 bases). The CDR3 contains 16 residues. V lost 4 bases and J 1 base, leaving 17 bases between the germline ends. Germline CDR1 reads MDHEN; CDR2 reads SYDVKM. The CDR3 here is CASSSSTGGSSYEQYF. For the CDR3, the DNA is TGTGCCAGCAGTTCCTCGACAGGAGGTTCTTCCTACGAGCAGTACTTC.

The chain has TRBV5-1 and TRBJ1-6; no clear D. With 5 bases removed from V and 7 bases from J, the gap between germline ends came to 16 bases. Per the germline V gene, CDR1 is SGHRS and CDR2 is YFSETQ. CDR3 length equals 15 residues. CDR3 DNA: TGCGCCAGCAGGGAAGGGCTAGGGTGGAATTCACCCCTCCACTTT. This sequence encodes CASREGLGWNSPLHF.

This clonotype has just a few counts. This chain connects TRBV3-1 to TRBJ2-1, with D maybe TRBD1 (6 bases). This CDR3 has 13 residues. V was shortened by 8 bases and J by 4 bases, with 12 bases between the two germline ends. Germline CDR1 is LGHDT and CDR2 is YNNKEL (reference sequence). The chain's CDR3 is CASGGPNYNEQFF. DNA of the CDR3: TGTGCCAGCGGGGGCCCAAATTACAATGAGCAGTTCTTC.

This clonotype was detected only a few times. The chain is built from TRBV12-3 or TRBV12-4 and TRBJ1-5; D is possibly TRBD1 (5 bases). Deletions cut 3 bases from V and 6 bases from J, with 15 bases between. CDR3 size: 15 residues. In nucleotides, the CDR3 is TGTGCCAGCAGTTTCGACCGGGACCTCGTTCAGCCCCAGCATTTT. As protein: CASSFDRDLVQPQHF.

This clonotype has only a few counts. CDR3 bases: TGTGCCAGCAGCCAGGGAGGCTCCTATAATTCACCCCTCCACTTT. Its translation is CASSQGGSYNSPLHF. The chain carries TRBV3-1 and TRBJ1-6; D is uncertain. CDR3 size: 15 residues. From germline, CDR1 is LGHDT and CDR2 YNNKEL (reference sequence). Trimming took 3 bases from V and 0 from J, leaving 6 bases between them.

The chain has TRBV12-3 or TRBV12-4 and TRBJ2-7; D is unresolved. The CDR3 totals 14 residues. The V end was cut by 0 bases, the J end by 2 bases, with 8 bases between. The CDR3 spells CASSLASLTYEQYF. The DNA for the CDR3 is TGTGCCAGCAGTTTAGCGTCACTAACCTACGAGCAGTACTTC.

This clonotype was seen more than once but under ten times. J is TRBJ2-1 and V is TRBV15; 16 bases map to TRBD2. This CDR3 contains 17 residues. From germline, CDR1 is LNHNV and CDR2 YYDKDF (reference sequence). Germline trimming cut 3 bases from V and 7 bases from J; bases unmatched to any gene: 6. CDR3 region: CATSSLGTSGRGNEQFF. The CDR3 nucleotides are TGTGCCACCAGCAGTTTGGGGACTAGCGGGAGGGGGAATGAGCAGTTCTTC.

This clonotype was counted ten times or more. The gene calls are TRBV6-5 and TRBJ1-2; D is uncertain. This CDR3 is 14 amino acids long. Germline CDR1 and CDR2: MNHEY and SVGAGI. V gave up 0 bases and J gave up 7 bases, with 12 bases separating them. CDR3 DNA: TGTGCCAGCAGTTACTCGGGGTTGAGGGTTGGCTACACCTTC. This encodes CASSYSGLRVGYTF.

This clonotype was found a few times. This chain uses TRBV20-1 with TRBJ1-4; D possibly corresponds to TRBD1 (5 bases). The germline V gene encodes CDR1 DFQATT and CDR2 SNEGSKA (reference sequence). CDR3 size: 13 residues. V lost 6 bases, J lost 4 bases, and 12 bases lay in between. CDR3 residues: CSAKDSHNEKLFF. CDR3 sequence (DNA): TGCAGTGCGAAAGACAGCCATAATGAAAAACTGTTTTTT.

The chain has TRBV7-9 and TRBJ2-3; D call uncertain. Germline V gene lookup returns CDR1 SEHNR and CDR2 FQNEAQ (reference sequence). The V gene lost 2 bases and the J gene lost 2 bases, with 8 bases spanning the gap. The CDR3 loop spans 14 amino acids. The CDR3 region has the DNA TGTGCCAGCAGCTTATCACAGCCCACAGATACGCAGTATTTT. Protein product: CASSLSQPTDTQYF.

This clonotype turned up a few times. The V and J genes are TRBV12-3 or TRBV12-4 and TRBJ1-3; D perhaps matches TRBD1 (5 bases). Trimming took off 2 bases at V and 0 bases at J, with 8 bases between the two ends. The CDR3 is made up of 15 amino acids. The CDR3 nucleotides read TGTGCCAGCAGTTTATGGGGCTCCTCTGGAAACACCATATATTTT. This encodes CASSLWGSSGNTIYF.

The genes are TRBV3-1 and TRBJ2-7; D may match TRBD1 or TRBD2 (5 bases each). The V end lost 2 bases, the J end lost 4 bases, and 12 bases lay between the germline ends. The CDR3 is 14 amino acids. In germline, CDR1 is LGHDT, CDR2 YNNKEL (reference sequence). The CDR3 spells CASSQRGEAYEQYF. As DNA, the CDR3 is TGTGCCAGCAGCCAACGAGGGGAAGCATACGAGCAGTACTTC.

This clonotype was detected a few times. The chain couples TRBV29-1 to TRBJ2-7; D is unclear. Trimming pared 2 bases from V and 0 bases from J, leaving 11 bases between. Germline loops: CDR1 SQVTM, CDR2 ANQGSEA. The CDR3 sequence is 14 residues long. The CDR3 reads CSVEIGLSSYEQYF. In nucleotides, the CDR3 is TGCAGCGTTGAAATAGGCCTAAGCTCCTACGAGCAGTACTTC.

This chain joins TRBV6-1 and TRBJ2-6; unclear D gene. Deletions cut 8 bases from V and 4 bases from J, with 9 bases between. The CDR3 extends over 13 amino acids. Per germline, CDR1 MNHNS and CDR2 SASEGT. The CDR3 loop reads CASRVAGANVLTF. The CDR3, as DNA: TGTGCCAGCCGAGTGGCCGGGGCCAACGTCCTGACTTTC.

This clonotype turned up a few times. This chain connects TRBV28 to TRBJ2-3, with 7 positions matching TRBD1. The CDR3 totals 15 residues. The germline V gene has CDR1 MDHEN and CDR2 SYDVKM. The V and J ends lost 6 bases and 6 bases, in that order; junction bases with no gene match: 12. The DNA for the CDR3 is TGTGCCAGCAGCCGGGACAGCTCGTCGGGGGATACGCAGTATTTT. Amino acid sequence: CASSRDSSSGDTQYF.

This clonotype was counted a few times. The chain employs TRBV3-1 and TRBJ2-1; TRBD2 matches 16 bases. Looked up from germline, CDR1 is LGHDT and CDR2 is YNNKEL (reference sequence). Unmatched junction bases numbered 6, after V lost 1 base and J lost 6 bases. The CDR3 is made up of 18 amino acids. CDR3 nucleotides: TGTGCCAGCAGCCAAGCTTGGGGACTAGCGGGAGGGCCCAATGAGCAGTTCTTC. Translation: CASSQAWGLAGGPNEQFF.

The J gene is TRBJ1-2, the V gene TRBV10-2, with D perhaps TRBD1 (5 bases). Trimming removed 7 bases at V and 4 bases at J, with 16 bases between. This CDR3 is 14 amino acids long. The germline CDR1 and CDR2 sequences are WSHSY and SAAADI. The CDR3 region is CASTGVGHPYGYTF. The CDR3 bases are TGCGCCAGCACGGGGGTCGGACACCCCTATGGCTACACCTTC.

The chain carries TRBV6-1 and TRBJ1-4, with D unresolved. Trimming took off 5 bases at V and 5 bases at J, with 15 bases between the two ends. The germline CDR1 and CDR2 sequences are MNHNS and SASEGT. There are 15 residues in the CDR3. CDR3 nucleotides: TGTGCCAGCAGTCAGAGACCGAGGTTAAATGAAAAACTGTTTTTT. It yields the protein CASSQRPRLNEKLFF.

This clonotype was detected a few times. The V gene is TRBV21-1, the J gene TRBJ2-6; the table's D call TRBD2 went unverified against the DNA. TRBV21-1 constitutes a pseudogene. The length of the CDR3 is 19 residues. The CDR3 is CASSKYRSGPSSGANVLTF. The DNA for the CDR3 is TGTGCCAGCAGCAAATATAGAAGCGGGCCTAGCTCTGGGGCCAACGTCCTGACTTTC.

This clonotype was seen more than once but under ten times. This chain uses TRBV6-1 with TRBJ2-3, with a possible D match to TRBD2 (5 bases). The CDR3 sequence is 13 residues long. The V gene lost 6 bases and the J gene lost 2 bases, with 9 bases spanning the gap. Looked up from germline, CDR1 is MNHNS and CDR2 is SASEGT. In DNA, the CDR3 is TGTGCCAGCAGCACACTAGACACAGATACGCAGTATTTT. Encoded protein: CASSTLDTDTQYF.